Listed here are 18 T cell receptor beta chains from one sample, sequenced in a study of cytomegalovirus exposure and HLA in healthy donors. TCRdb keeps only in-frame clones here, not all; method: immunoSEQ multiplex PCR. The sample has 150,000 to 200,000 clones; about nine tenths are singletons. Sequencing input: PBMCs. All receptors derive from a man between 18 and 29 years old in good health and CMV-seropositive.

The chain couples TRBV7-2 to TRBJ2-5; weak D call: TRBD2 (7 bases). This CDR3 contains 17 residues. Trimming took 3 bases from V and 4 from J, leaving 21 bases between them. Germline values: CDR1 SGHTA, CDR2 FQGNSA. The CDR3 region is CASSFVGGGGTGETQYF. DNA for the CDR3: TGTGCCAGCAGCTTCGTGGGGGGGGGCGGGACCGGAGAGACCCAGTACTTC.

The chain carries TRBV14 and TRBJ1-1; TRBD1 matches at 10 bases. With 6 bases clipped from V and 5 bases from J, the junction kept 6 bases outside the gene matches. CDR1 and CDR2 from the germline V gene are SGHDN and FVKESK. The CDR3 totals 14 residues. The CDR3 DNA reads as TGTGCCAGCAGTTACTGGACAGGGGGGACTGAAGCTTTCTTT. It specifies CASSYWTGGTEAFF.

This chain joins TRBV5-4 and TRBJ1-1; D perhaps matches TRBD1 (5 bases). Per the germline V gene, CDR1 is SGHNT and CDR2 is YYREEE (reference sequence). V lost 1 base, J lost 7 bases, and 11 bases lay in between. The CDR3 totals 13 residues. The DNA for the CDR3 is TGTGCCAGCAGCTTGTCACAGGCCGATGAAGCTTTCTTT. Its translation: CASSLSQADEAFF.

This rearrangement joins TRBV7-9 to TRBJ2-1; tentative D call: TRBD2 (6 bases). V was trimmed by 0 bases and J by 9 bases, leaving 6 bases between them. This CDR3 comprises 12 residues. Germline V gene data show CDR1 as SEHNR and CDR2 as FQNEAQ (reference sequence). CDR3 in amino acids: CASSLAGGEQFF. The DNA for the CDR3 is TGTGCCAGCAGCTTAGCCGGGGGTGAGCAGTTCTTC.

The genes are TRBV6-6 and TRBJ1-5; no reliable D call. The CDR3 totals 14 residues. The germline V gene has CDR1 MNHNY and CDR2 SVGAGI (reference sequence). With 2 bases removed from V and 3 bases from J, the gap between germline ends came to 8 bases. CDR3 nucleotide sequence: TGTGCCAGCAGTTACGGGCAAGTCAATCAGCCCCAGCATTTT. Encoded protein: CASSYGQVNQPQHF.

The CDR3 region has the DNA TGTGCCAGCAGCTTGGGACTAGCGGGAGCCGAGCAGTACTTC. Encoded protein: CASSLGLAGAEQYF. The chain carries TRBV5-6 and TRBJ2-7; TRBD2 matches at 12 bases. Trimming cost V 0 bases and J 6 bases; bases outside gene matches: 1. The CDR3 is 14 residues long. The germline V gene encodes CDR1 SGHDT and CDR2 YYEEEE.

The chain couples TRBV15 to TRBJ2-7; the match to TRBD2 covers 8 bases. V lost 0 bases to trimming and J lost 5 bases; unmatched junction nucleotides: 3. This CDR3 has 14 residues. Germline values: CDR1 LNHNV, CDR2 YYDKDF (reference sequence). The CDR3 region is CATSRDRGGNEQYF. CDR3 sequence (DNA): TGTGCCACCAGCAGAGACCGGGGGGGGAACGAGCAGTACTTC.

The chain is built from TRBV7-8 and TRBJ2-2, with TRBD2 identical over 7 bases. With 7 bases clipped from V and 4 bases from J, the junction kept 6 bases outside the gene matches. Germline V gene data show CDR1 as SGHVS and CDR2 as FQNEAQ. The CDR3 sequence is 14 residues long. The CDR3 DNA reads as TGTGCCAGCAACCCTAGCGGAACCACCGGGGAGCTGTTTTTT. This encodes CASNPSGTTGELFF. Using reference TRBV7-8 and TRBJ2-2 for the parts outside the CDR3, the full variable domain is GAGVSQSPRYKVAKRGQDVALRCDPISGHVSLFWYQQALGQGPEFLTYFQNEAQLDKSGLPSDRFFAERPEGSVSTLKIQRTQQEDSAVYLCASNPSGTTGELFFGEGSRLTVL.

The chain links TRBV6-5 to TRBJ2-1; the match to TRBD2 covers 13 bases. Losses at the gene ends were 4 bases for V and 10 bases for J; bases not matched to a gene: 10. CDR3 length equals 16 residues. The germline V gene has CDR1 MNHEY and CDR2 SVGAGI. The CDR3 loop is CASSSPGLAGNGEQFF. The CDR3 nucleotides are TGTGCCAGCAGTTCGCCGGGACTAGCGGGAAATGGGGAGCAGTTCTTC.

The V call is TRBV5-6, the J call TRBJ2-1; the D gene is possibly TRBD1 (6 bases). Trimming took off 2 bases at V and 8 bases at J, with 20 bases between the two ends. The CDR3 contains 16 residues. CDR1 and CDR2 (germline): SGHDT, YYEEEE. The CDR3 region has the DNA TGTGCCAGCAGCTTCCCGTTCGGGAAGGGGGACGATGAGCAGTTCTTC. This encodes CASSFPFGKGDDEQFF.

The chain uses TRBV7-9 and TRBJ1-4; 8 bases agree with TRBD1. From germline, CDR1 is SEHNR and CDR2 FQNEAQ (reference sequence). The J segment lost 5 bases and the V segment lost 3 bases, leaving 5 bases of the junction unmatched. The length of the CDR3 is 15 residues. CDR3 coding DNA: TGTGCCAGCAGCTTCTCTCGGACAGGGAATGAAAAACTGTTTTTT. Amino acid sequence: CASSFSRTGNEKLFF.

This clone was detected once. V and J are TRBV4-2 and TRBJ2-5, with 14 bases matching TRBD2. Germline V gene data show CDR1 as LGHNA and CDR2 as YNFKEQ. This CDR3 has 18 residues. V gave up 4 bases and J gave up 3 bases; unmatched junction bases: 10. The CDR3 is CASSPGTSGSFGEETQYF. In DNA, the CDR3 is TGTGCCAGCAGCCCGGGGACTAGCGGGAGTTTTGGGGAAGAGACCCAGTACTTC.

This chain connects TRBV9 to TRBJ2-1; 12 bases agree with TRBD2. From germline, CDR1 is SGDLS and CDR2 YYNGEE. The V gene end was trimmed by 5 bases and the J gene end by 2 bases; junction bases not matched to a gene: 17. The CDR3 extends over 20 amino acids. The CDR3 reads CASSEGGLAGWGAPYNEQFF. CDR3 DNA: TGTGCCAGCAGTGAGGGGGGACTAGCGGGTTGGGGGGCCCCCTACAATGAGCAGTTCTTC.

J is TRBJ1-1 and V is TRBV6-6; D possibly corresponds to TRBD1 (6 bases). The CDR3 length is 12 residues. Germline V gene lookup returns CDR1 MNHNY and CDR2 SVGAGI (reference sequence). Trimming cost V 6 bases and J 6 bases, with 11 bases left between them. CDR3 protein: CASSQGIAEAFF. The CDR3, as DNA: TGTGCCAGCAGCCAGGGGATCGCTGAAGCTTTCTTT.

The chain's CDR3 is CASSLAQGRGGTQYF. The CDR3 nucleotides read TGTGCCAGCAGCTTAGCTCAGGGGAGAGGGGGGACCCAGTACTTC. V usage is TRBV11-3 and J usage is TRBJ2-5, with D possibly TRBD1 on 6 matching bases. This CDR3 comprises 15 residues. Germline CDR1 and CDR2: SGHNT and YENEEA. V was shortened by 1 base and J by 7 bases, with 16 bases between the two germline ends. The whole variable domain, filled in from reference TRBV11-3 and TRBJ2-5, reads EAGVVQSPRYKIIEKKQPVAFWCNPISGHNTLYWYLQNLGQGPELLIRYENEEAVDDSQLPKDRFSAERLKGVDSTLKIQPAELGDSAVYLCASSLAQGRGGTQYFGPGTRLLVL.

DNA for the CDR3: TGTGCCAGCAGTTACTCATACTACAATGAGCAGTTCTTC. Protein product: CASSYSYYNEQFF. V gene TRBV6-5 combines with J gene TRBJ2-1; no clear D. Trimming cost V 0 bases and J 3 bases, with 3 bases left between them. The CDR3 has 13 amino acids. Germline V gives CDR1 MNHEY, CDR2 SVGAGI.

V and J are TRBV6-1 and TRBJ2-3, with 8 bases matching TRBD2. CDR1 is MNHNS and CDR2 is SASEGT in the germline V gene. The V and J ends lost 3 bases and 4 bases, in that order; junction bases with no gene match: 3. CDR3 length equals 14 residues. CDR3 region: CASSETSDADTQYF. The DNA of the CDR3 is TGTGCCAGCAGTGAGACTAGCGATGCAGATACGCAGTATTTT.

The rearrangement joins TRBV7-9 to TRBJ1-2; D unresolved. Per the germline V gene, CDR1 is SEHNR and CDR2 is FQNEAQ (reference sequence). Trimming pared 2 bases from V and 6 bases from J, leaving 7 bases between. CDR3 length: 12 amino acids. DNA of the CDR3: TGTGCCAGCAGCTTACGAGGGAATGGCTACACCTTC. Protein: CASSLRGNGYTF.